This T cell receptor (beta chain) was sequenced for a study of shared clonotypes between healthy human individuals. Study at large: Samples came from two female and a few male donors aged 18 to 49. Study results and caveats: Limitation of the genetic and exposure-history diversity represented came from the few donors. Naive subsets generally exceeded memory subsets in estimated richness. It was expected that sequencing depth would affect clonotype sharing among donors.

Some clones are missing from TCRdb's copy, which holds only in-frame ones; the method was immunoSEQ multiplex PCR. Here the sample spans 1,400,000 or so clones, approximately 98.5% being singletons. Trimming removed 2 bases from V and 10 bases from J; junction bases left unmatched: 12. From germline, CDR1 is MNHEY and CDR2 SVGAGI. There are 16 residues in the CDR3. To note about this clone: The antigen remains undetermined.

The chain employs TRBV6-5 and TRBJ2-1, with 9 nucleotides matching TRBD2. The clonotype was recovered from a man between 25 and 39 years old in good health. Sequenced input: naive CD4+ T cells sorted from blood. The subset here: CD45RA+ positively selected. The CDR3 nucleotides are TGTGCCAGCAGTTACCCCCTAGCGGGAAATACGGGGGAGCAGTTCTTC. It specifies CASSYPLAGNTGEQFF.